Listed below are T cell receptor beta chains from one sample, sequenced in a study of beta chain features in type 1 diabetes. The repertoire was sequenced with immunoSEQ multiplex PCR; TCRdb's copy has only in-frame clones and lacks some. The sample has about 44,000 clones; around 52% are singletons. Sequencing was done on a sample of Tregs from blood. Source of these receptors: a woman between 18 and 30 years old in good health. Both conserved end residues are part of each CDR3. The order of the fields is D gene, V gene, clone size, J gene, CDR3 DNA, CDR3 protein. The D gene is left open where the match is weak. Clone sizes are given selectively: once, few, many, or a class where the clone is expanded.

d_call: NA
v_call: TRBV27
clone_size: few
j_call: TRBJ1-4
cdr3_nt: TGTGCCAGCAGTTTATCGAACAGGCGGACTAATGAAAAACTGTTTTTT
cdr3_aa: CASSLSNRRTNEKLFF

d_call: TRBD1
v_call: TRBV25-1
clone_size: few
j_call: TRBJ1-2
cdr3_nt: TGTGCCAGCAGTGAGACAAGGGGGCCTAGGTATGGCTACACCTTC
cdr3_aa: CASSETRGPRYGYTF

d_call: NA
v_call: TRBV2
clone_size: NA
j_call: TRBJ1-2
cdr3_nt: TGTGCCAGCAGGGAATCCCTGGTGGGGGGGCTTTATGGCTACACCTTC
cdr3_aa: CASRESLVGGLYGYTF

d_call: NA
v_call: TRBV6-1
clone_size: few
j_call: TRBJ1-1
cdr3_nt: TGTGCCAGCAGTGATTACAGGCTAAACACTGAAGCTTTCTTT
cdr3_aa: CASSDYRLNTEAFF

d_call: NA
v_call: TRBV7-8
clone_size: few
j_call: TRBJ1-2
cdr3_nt: TGTGCCAGCAGCTTACAGGGGAACTATGGCTACACCTTC
cdr3_aa: CASSLQGNYGYTF

d_call: TRBD2
v_call: TRBV28
clone_size: few
j_call: TRBJ2-1
cdr3_nt: TGTGCCAGCAGTTCCTCCGGGACTACCCCGTCTGATGAGCAGTTCTTC
cdr3_aa: CASSSSGTTPSDEQFF

d_call: TRBD1
v_call: TRBV25-1
clone_size: NA
j_call: TRBJ1-1
cdr3_nt: TGTGCCAGCAGTGACAACAGGGGGCTGGTGAACACTGAAGCTTTCTTT
cdr3_aa: CASSDNRGLVNTEAFF

d_call: TRBD1
v_call: TRBV11-2
clone_size: NA
j_call: TRBJ1-2
cdr3_nt: TGTGCCAGCAGCCCAGGGGACAGCTTCTATGGCTACACCTTC
cdr3_aa: CASSPGDSFYGYTF

d_call: TRBD2
v_call: TRBV6-5
clone_size: once
j_call: TRBJ2-1
cdr3_nt: TGTGCCAGCAGTTTGGTGCTAGCGGGAGGTTACAATGAGCAGTTCTTC
cdr3_aa: CASSLVLAGGYNEQFF

d_call: NA
v_call: TRBV25-1
clone_size: NA
j_call: TRBJ2-1
cdr3_nt: TGTGCCAGCAGTGAAGGGGCTGTAGCCTACAATGAGCAGTTCTTC
cdr3_aa: CASSEGAVAYNEQFF

d_call: NA
v_call: TRBV28
clone_size: few
j_call: TRBJ2-4
cdr3_nt: TGTGCCAGTATCCAGGGCTCCATCAAAAACATTCAGTACTTC
cdr3_aa: CASIQGSIKNIQYF

d_call: NA
v_call: TRBV5-1
clone_size: NA
j_call: TRBJ2-3
cdr3_nt: TGCGCCAGCAGCTTAGGGAGGATCACAGATACGCAGTATTTT
cdr3_aa: CASSLGRITDTQYF

d_call: NA
v_call: TRBV18
clone_size: NA
j_call: TRBJ1-1
cdr3_nt: TGTGCCAGCTCACCACTGGACTCGACCATGAACACTGAAGCTTTCTTT
cdr3_aa: CASSPLDSTMNTEAFF

d_call: TRBD2
v_call: TRBV18
clone_size: few
j_call: TRBJ2-2
cdr3_nt: TGTGCCAGCTCATCTATAACCTGGACTAGTCGCACCGGGGAGCTGTTTTTT
cdr3_aa: CASSSITWTSRTGELFF

d_call: TRBD2
v_call: TRBV7-3
clone_size: once
j_call: TRBJ2-1
cdr3_nt: TGTGCCAGCAGCTCCCATTCGACTAGCCGCAATGAGCAGTTCTTC
cdr3_aa: CASSSHSTSRNEQFF

d_call: TRBD1
v_call: TRBV15
clone_size: NA
j_call: TRBJ1-5
cdr3_nt: TGTGCCACCAGCAGAGATTTCCCAGGGGGGAATCAGCCCCAGCATTTT
cdr3_aa: CATSRDFPGGNQPQHF

d_call: TRBD1
v_call: TRBV19
clone_size: NA
j_call: TRBJ1-5
cdr3_nt: TGTGCCAGTACCGGGACAGGGAATCAGCCCCAGCATTTT
cdr3_aa: CASTGTGNQPQHF

d_call: NA
v_call: TRBV6-1
clone_size: few
j_call: TRBJ1-5
cdr3_nt: TGTGCCAGCAGTGGGCAAACAGGGAAACAGCCCCAGCATTTT
cdr3_aa: CASSGQTGKQPQHF

d_call: NA
v_call: TRBV27
clone_size: NA
j_call: TRBJ1-1
cdr3_nt: TGTGCCAGCAGTCCCTCTCCCCAGGGAACTGAAGCTTTCTTT
cdr3_aa: CASSPSPQGTEAFF

d_call: TRBD2
v_call: TRBV7-9
clone_size: few
j_call: TRBJ2-1
cdr3_nt: TGTGCCAGCAGGGAGCCCATAGCGGGAACTGAGCAGTTCTTC
cdr3_aa: CASREPIAGTEQFF

d_call: NA
v_call: TRBV19
clone_size: NA
j_call: TRBJ1-1
cdr3_nt: TGTGCCAGTAGGACGCAGGGGAACACTGAAGCTTTCTTT
cdr3_aa: CASRTQGNTEAFF

d_call: TRBD2
v_call: TRBV4-2
clone_size: few
j_call: TRBJ2-1
cdr3_nt: TGTGCCAGCAGCCAAACTGGACTAGCGGATTACAATGAGCAGTTCTTC
cdr3_aa: CASSQTGLADYNEQFF

d_call: TRBD2
v_call: TRBV19
clone_size: NA
j_call: TRBJ2-3
cdr3_nt: TGTGCCAGTAGTATTTTTGGTCTAGCGGGGACAGATACGCAGTATTTT
cdr3_aa: CASSIFGLAGTDTQYF

d_call: TRBD1
v_call: TRBV18
clone_size: NA
j_call: TRBJ1-5
cdr3_nt: TGTGCCAGCTCCCTCAATTACAGGGGGAATAGCAATCAGCCCCAGCATTTT
cdr3_aa: CASSLNYRGNSNQPQHF

d_call: TRBD1
v_call: TRBV7-3
clone_size: few
j_call: TRBJ2-3
cdr3_nt: TGTGCCAGCAGCACGGGACAGGGGCACACAGATACGCAGTATTTT
cdr3_aa: CASSTGQGHTDTQYF

d_call: NA
v_call: TRBV5-1
clone_size: NA
j_call: TRBJ2-1
cdr3_nt: TGCGCCAGCAGCCCTACCATTACTAGTTTTGGCTACAATGAGCAGTTCTTC
cdr3_aa: CASSPTITSFGYNEQFF

d_call: TRBD1
v_call: TRBV9
clone_size: NA
j_call: TRBJ1-1
cdr3_nt: TGTGCCAGCAGCGTAAGGGGGCGCGGGGTGAACACTGAAGCTTTCTTT
cdr3_aa: CASSVRGRGVNTEAFF

d_call: TRBD2
v_call: TRBV4-1
clone_size: NA
j_call: TRBJ2-7
cdr3_nt: TGCGCCAGCAGCCAGACTAGCGGGAGGGCCGTCCCCCACGAGCAGTACTTC
cdr3_aa: CASSQTSGRAVPHEQYF

d_call: TRBD1
v_call: TRBV7-8
clone_size: NA
j_call: TRBJ2-1
cdr3_nt: TGTGCCAGCAGCCCCGGGACAGGCAATGAGCAGTTCTTC
cdr3_aa: CASSPGTGNEQFF

d_call: NA
v_call: TRBV7-9
clone_size: NA
j_call: TRBJ1-1
cdr3_nt: TGTGCCAGCAGCCTTTCCAGGGAGGCGGGCACTGAAGCTTTCTTT
cdr3_aa: CASSLSREAGTEAFF

d_call: TRBD1
v_call: TRBV19
clone_size: NA
j_call: TRBJ2-7
cdr3_nt: TGTGCCAGTAGTACCCGACAGGGGGCCTACGAGCAGTACTTC
cdr3_aa: CASSTRQGAYEQYF

d_call: TRBD1
v_call: TRBV28
clone_size: NA
j_call: TRBJ2-2
cdr3_nt: TGTGCCAGCAGTTCTAGGCGGCAGGGGGTAAAGGTCGGGGAGCTGTTTTTT
cdr3_aa: CASSSRRQGVKVGELFF

d_call: NA
v_call: TRBV5-4
clone_size: few
j_call: TRBJ1-4
cdr3_nt: TGTGCCAGCAGATCTACAGGGACGAGGGAAAAACTGTTTTTT
cdr3_aa: CASRSTGTREKLFF

d_call: TRBD1
v_call: TRBV6-6
clone_size: NA
j_call: TRBJ1-1
cdr3_nt: TGTGCCAGCCTGTACCGACAGGGCAGCACTGAAGCTTTCTTT
cdr3_aa: CASLYRQGSTEAFF

d_call: TRBD2
v_call: TRBV5-6
clone_size: NA
j_call: TRBJ2-3
cdr3_nt: TGTGCCAGCAGCCGACTAGCGGGAGGGTACGGCACAGATACGCAGTATTTT
cdr3_aa: CASSRLAGGYGTDTQYF

d_call: TRBD1
v_call: TRBV6-1
clone_size: NA
j_call: TRBJ1-2
cdr3_nt: TGTGCCAGCAGTCTCGAGGGACAGGGGGTCTATGGCTACACCTTC
cdr3_aa: CASSLEGQGVYGYTF

d_call: TRBD1
v_call: TRBV4-1
clone_size: NA
j_call: TRBJ1-2
cdr3_nt: TGCGCCAGCAGCCGCCTCGGAACAGGGGAGTCTAACTATGGCTACACCTTC
cdr3_aa: CASSRLGTGESNYGYTF

d_call: TRBD1
v_call: TRBV7-9
clone_size: few
j_call: TRBJ1-4
cdr3_nt: TGTGCCAGCAGCGCCCGACAGGGGGCAATACCTAAACTGTTTTTT
cdr3_aa: CASSARQGAIPKLFF

d_call: NA
v_call: TRBV7-2
clone_size: NA
j_call: TRBJ2-5
cdr3_nt: TGTGCCAGCAGCTTAGCGCGTTTGGAGACCCAGTACTTC
cdr3_aa: CASSLARLETQYF

d_call: NA
v_call: TRBV30
clone_size: NA
j_call: TRBJ1-5
cdr3_nt: TGTGCCTGGAGTCTTGGTACAGTGGATAGCAATCAGCCCCAGCATTTT
cdr3_aa: CAWSLGTVDSNQPQHF

d_call: NA
v_call: TRBV7-9
clone_size: few
j_call: TRBJ1-1
cdr3_nt: TGTGCCAGCAGCTTAACTAGTGTGGCTGAAGCTTTCTTT
cdr3_aa: CASSLTSVAEAFF

d_call: TRBD1
v_call: TRBV19
clone_size: NA
j_call: TRBJ1-1
cdr3_nt: TGTGCCAGTAGGACTGGACAGGGCGGCACTGAAGCTTTCTTT
cdr3_aa: CASRTGQGGTEAFF

d_call: NA
v_call: TRBV25-1
clone_size: NA
j_call: TRBJ2-7
cdr3_nt: TGTGCCAGCAGTGACGGAGCTAGGGGAGAGCAGTACTTC
cdr3_aa: CASSDGARGEQYF

d_call: NA
v_call: TRBV27
clone_size: NA
j_call: TRBJ2-5
cdr3_nt: TGTGCCAGCAGGCAACTCCCAGGAGGAGAGACCCAGTACTTC
cdr3_aa: CASRQLPGGETQYF

d_call: TRBD2
v_call: TRBV7-9
clone_size: NA
j_call: TRBJ2-1
cdr3_nt: TGTGCCAGCAGTTCAATAGCGGGCCTTAACAATGAGCAGTTCTTC
cdr3_aa: CASSSIAGLNNEQFF

d_call: TRBD2
v_call: TRBV5-4
clone_size: NA
j_call: TRBJ2-1
cdr3_nt: TGTGCCAGCAGTTCCCTCGGGACTAGCGACTACAATGAGCAGTTCTTC
cdr3_aa: CASSSLGTSDYNEQFF

d_call: TRBD2
v_call: TRBV13
clone_size: once
j_call: TRBJ2-1
cdr3_nt: TGTGCCAGCAGCATGAGGGGGACTAGCGGGAGAGGGGTTCCCTACAATGAGCAGTTCTTC
cdr3_aa: CASSMRGTSGRGVPYNEQFF

d_call: NA
v_call: TRBV7-3
clone_size: NA
j_call: TRBJ2-7
cdr3_nt: TGTGCCAGCAGCTTAAACCCCCGTTCTGTTGACTCAAGCTACGAGCAGTACTTC
cdr3_aa: CASSLNPRSVDSSYEQYF